This T cell receptor beta chain derives from a study of shared clonotypes between healthy human individuals. Germline V gene data show CDR1 as MNHEY and CDR2 as SMNVEV (reference sequence). There are 13 residues in the CDR3. Trimming stripped 3 bases from V and 5 bases from J, with 10 bases between. In the case of this clone: The sample holds other DNA sequences that translate to the same CDR3.

Profiling relied on immunoSEQ multiplex PCR, and the TCRdb table lists in-frame clones only, not all of them. The sample carries 1,500,000 or so clones, over 95% recorded once. Donors, without exception, were Caucasian adults residing in Nashville, Tennessee. The TCR originated in a man aged 25 to 40 in good health. What was sequenced was naive CD4+ T cells sorted from blood. Subset here: CD45RA+ positively selected. V and J are TRBV27 and TRBJ2-5; a weak D match, TRBD1 (6 bases). The CDR3 loop is CASSFSGAETQYF. CDR3 DNA sequence: TGTGCCAGCAGTTTTTCAGGGGCTGAGACCCAGTACTTC.